The rows below give T cell receptor beta chains drawn from one sample of a study of blood T cell repertoires in COVID-19. Clones were sequenced by immunoSEQ multiplex PCR, and TCRdb holds only the in-frame ones, with some missing. Among fewer than 15,000 clones, about nine tenths were seen once, and the ten largest hold 28%. Sequenced material: peripheral blood. These receptors were taken from a woman in her 70s with active COVID-19. Both conserved end residues are part of each CDR3. The order of the fields is J gene, D gene, V gene, clone size, CDR3 protein, CDR3 DNA. D genes are given only for firm matches. Where a row states a size, it is once, few, many or the class of an expanded clone; other rows omit it.

j_gene: TRBJ2-2; d_gene: NA; v_gene: TRBV29-1; abundance: medium-sized; CDR3aa: CSVVGAGRYTGELFF; CDR3nt: TGCAGCGTTGTAGGGGCAGGGCGTTACACCGGGGAGCTGTTTTTT
j_gene: TRBJ1-1; d_gene: NA; v_gene: TRBV6-5; abundance: once; CDR3aa: CASSYSRGSNTEAFF; CDR3nt: TGTGCCAGCAGTTACTCAAGGGGGAGTAACACTGAAGCTTTCTTT
j_gene: TRBJ2-7; d_gene: NA; v_gene: TRBV13; abundance: NA; CDR3aa: CASSSTPGQTYNEQYF; CDR3nt: TGTGCCAGCAGCTCGACACCGGGACAAACGTACAACGAGCAGTACTTC
j_gene: TRBJ2-2; d_gene: NA; v_gene: TRBV7-3; abundance: NA; CDR3aa: CASSSKDRPNTGELFF; CDR3nt: TGTGCCAGCAGCTCGAAGGACAGACCGAACACCGGGGAGCTGTTTTTT
j_gene: TRBJ2-2; d_gene: NA; v_gene: TRBV12-3/TRBV12-4; abundance: NA; CDR3aa: CASSLASLGELFF; CDR3nt: TGTGCCAGCAGTTTAGCTAGCTTGGGGGAGCTGTTTTTT
j_gene: TRBJ2-3; d_gene: TRBD1; v_gene: TRBV28; abundance: NA; CDR3aa: CASSSSGQGRDTQYF; CDR3nt: TGTGCCAGCAGTTCCTCGGGACAGGGTCGAGATACGCAGTATTTT
j_gene: TRBJ2-2; d_gene: TRBD2; v_gene: TRBV11-3; abundance: NA; CDR3aa: CASSPGLAEYTGELFF; CDR3nt: TGTGCCAGCAGCCCGGGACTAGCGGAATACACCGGGGAGCTGTTTTTT
j_gene: TRBJ1-4; d_gene: TRBD1; v_gene: TRBV24-1; abundance: NA; CDR3aa: CATSDGTGTNEKLFF; CDR3nt: TGTGCCACCAGTGATGGGACAGGGACTAATGAAAAACTGTTTTTT
j_gene: TRBJ2-3; d_gene: TRBD2; v_gene: TRBV4-3; abundance: NA; CDR3aa: CASSQTGTSGSTDTQYF; CDR3nt: TGCGCCAGCAGCCAGACCGGGACTAGCGGTAGCACAGATACGCAGTATTTT
j_gene: TRBJ2-5; d_gene: NA; v_gene: TRBV7-2; abundance: NA; CDR3aa: CASSLAVAAETQYF; CDR3nt: TGTGCCAGCAGCTTAGCGGTAGCGGCAGAGACCCAGTACTTC
j_gene: TRBJ1-2; d_gene: NA; v_gene: TRBV7-3; abundance: NA; CDR3aa: CASSLGAGAGYTF; CDR3nt: TGTGCCAGCAGCTTAGGGGCAGGGGCTGGCTACACCTTC
j_gene: TRBJ2-7; d_gene: TRBD2; v_gene: TRBV9; abundance: NA; CDR3aa: CASSPRLAGGPHTYEQYF; CDR3nt: TGTGCCAGCAGCCCCCGACTAGCGGGAGGGCCTCATACATACGAGCAGTACTTC
j_gene: TRBJ1-6; d_gene: NA; v_gene: TRBV7-2; abundance: NA; CDR3aa: CASSPGQLTPLHF; CDR3nt: TGTGCCAGCAGCCCGGGACAACTCACACCCCTCCACTTT
j_gene: TRBJ2-5; d_gene: TRBD2; v_gene: TRBV2; abundance: NA; CDR3aa: CASSDSGTSGSLETQYF; CDR3nt: TGTGCCAGCAGTGACTCCGGGACTAGCGGGAGTTTAGAGACCCAGTACTTC
j_gene: TRBJ2-3; d_gene: NA; v_gene: TRBV3-1/TRBV3-2; abundance: once; CDR3aa: CASSQSLSTDTQYF; CDR3nt: TGTGCCAGCAGCCAGAGTCTTTCCACAGATACGCAGTATTTT
j_gene: TRBJ1-5; d_gene: NA; v_gene: TRBV6-1; abundance: NA; CDR3aa: CASSEAVGERQPQHF; CDR3nt: TGTGCCAGCAGTGAAGCCGTCGGGGAGCGCCAGCCCCAGCATTTT
j_gene: TRBJ2-7; d_gene: TRBD2; v_gene: TRBV18; abundance: NA; CDR3aa: CASSPEREGYEQYF; CDR3nt: TGTGCCAGCTCACCCGAGCGGGAGGGCTACGAGCAGTACTTC
j_gene: TRBJ2-5; d_gene: TRBD1; v_gene: TRBV7-2; abundance: NA; CDR3aa: CASSSSDRGRGTQYF; CDR3nt: TGTGCCAGCAGCTCATCGGACAGGGGGCGGGGGACCCAGTACTTC
j_gene: TRBJ2-7; d_gene: TRBD2; v_gene: TRBV13; abundance: once; CDR3aa: CASSPRTSGTRYEQYF; CDR3nt: TGTGCCAGCAGCCCCCGGACTAGCGGGACGAGATACGAGCAGTACTTC
j_gene: TRBJ2-2; d_gene: NA; v_gene: TRBV12-3/TRBV12-4; abundance: NA; CDR3aa: CASSLGATGELFF; CDR3nt: TGTGCCAGCAGTTTGGGCGCCACCGGGGAGCTGTTTTTT
j_gene: TRBJ2-1; d_gene: TRBD2; v_gene: TRBV27; abundance: NA; CDR3aa: CASGRTSDNEQFF; CDR3nt: TGTGCCAGCGGACGGACTAGTGATAATGAGCAGTTCTTC
j_gene: TRBJ2-2; d_gene: NA; v_gene: TRBV7-2; abundance: NA; CDR3aa: CASNIWGGYTGELFF; CDR3nt: TGTGCCAGCAACATTTGGGGCGGTTACACCGGGGAGCTGTTTTTT
j_gene: TRBJ2-3; d_gene: TRBD2; v_gene: TRBV30; abundance: NA; CDR3aa: CAWSVGGSTDTQYF; CDR3nt: TGTGCCTGGAGTGTGGGGGGGAGCACAGATACGCAGTATTTT
j_gene: TRBJ1-6; d_gene: NA; v_gene: TRBV3-1/TRBV3-2; abundance: NA; CDR3aa: CASSQGLSSYNSPLHF; CDR3nt: TGTGCCAGCAGCCAAGGTCTCTCGAGTTATAATTCACCCCTCCACTTT
j_gene: TRBJ2-5; d_gene: NA; v_gene: TRBV18; abundance: once; CDR3aa: CASSQQYQETQYF; CDR3nt: TGTGCCAGCTCACAACAGTACCAAGAGACCCAGTACTTC
j_gene: TRBJ1-2; d_gene: TRBD1; v_gene: TRBV7-2; abundance: NA; CDR3aa: CASSKGGQEDGYGYTF; CDR3nt: TGTGCCAGCAGCAAGGGGGGACAGGAGGATGGCTATGGCTACACCTTC
j_gene: TRBJ1-6; d_gene: NA; v_gene: TRBV4-3; abundance: once; CDR3aa: CASSRGEGNSPLHF; CDR3nt: TGCGCCAGCAGCCGCGGGGAGGGGAATTCACCCCTCCACTTT
j_gene: TRBJ2-5; d_gene: NA; v_gene: TRBV6-2/TRBV6-3; abundance: NA; CDR3aa: CASSYSTLSGVKRETQYF; CDR3nt: TGTGCCAGCAGTTACTCAACACTTAGCGGAGTAAAGAGGGAGACCCAGTACTTC